The source of this T cell receptor beta chain is a study of T cell repertoires in cytomegalovirus infection. As regards this clonotype: Its target is not known.

This CDR3 has 14 amino acids. The germline V gene encodes CDR1 ENHRY and CDR2 SYGVKD. Trimming shortened V by 6 bases and J by 4 bases, and 13 bases separated the two germline ends. One entry per CDR3 protein results from TCRdb running MiXCR on the reads. The sample holds roughly 700,000 distinct CDR3 sequences; roughly 36% are singletons and the top ten take around a sixth. The sequence came from a human donor in good health (CMV status not recorded). Some clones in this sample may be carry-over from other donors' samples. This sequence joins TRBV10-3 and TRBJ1-3, with D perhaps matching TRBD1 (5 bases). Here the sequenced sample was cultured PBMCs, taken from culture after CMV antigen stimulation. The CDR3 nucleotides read TGTGCCATCAGGGAGGGGACGGCCGGAAACACCATATATTTT. This codes for CAIREGTAGNTIYF.